This T cell receptor beta chain was recorded in a study of blood T cell repertoires in COVID-19. Study-wide background: Italy, Spain and the United States were the sources of the convalescent and acute COVID-19 samples.

The repertoire was sequenced with immunoSEQ multiplex PCR; TCRdb's copy has only in-frame clones and lacks some. The sample lists some 130,000 clones, 84% seen once, with roughly 2.2% in the top ten. CDR3 size: 14 residues. Trimming removed 1 base from V and 6 bases from J, with 11 bases in between. Germline V gene sequence: CDR1 SGHKS, CDR2 YYEKEE (reference sequence). The sequence was collected from a man aged 40-55 years with acute COVID-19. This chain joins TRBV5-5 and TRBJ1-5, with D possibly matching TRBD1 (6 bases). The material sequenced was PBMCs or T cells enriched from blood (not recorded which). The CDR3 region is CASSLNREGQPQHF. CDR3 sequence (DNA): TGTGCCAGCAGCTTGAACAGGGAGGGTCAGCCCCAGCATTTT.